This T cell receptor (beta chain) was identified in a study of blood T cell repertoires in COVID-19. Study details: From the United States, Italy and Spain came samples of acute and convalescent COVID-19. Nucleic acid was either cDNA or gDNA, and it came from T cells, B-cell-depleted T cells, or PBMCs.

Patients from Seattle were sampled longitudinally, starting during active infection. The CDR3 extends over 15 amino acids. Trimming removed 5 bases from V and 0 bases from J; junction bases left unmatched: 5. CDR1 is MNHEY and CDR2 is SVGAGI in the germline V gene. Repertoires were generated with immunoSEQ multiplex PCR, while TCRdb's copy carries only in-frame clones and drops some. The repertoire includes over 65,000 clones, 60% to 80% of them detected once, and approximately 40% sits in the top ten. Sequenced material: peripheral blood. The rearrangement uses TRBV6-5 and TRBJ2-3; TRBD1 matches 7 bases. The sequence came from a man between 60 and 75 years old with COVID-19, enrolled during active disease. The CDR3 sequence: CASSRRTGSTDTQYF. In DNA, the CDR3 is TGTGCCAGCAGTCGACGGACAGGAAGCACAGATACGCAGTATTTT.